These T cell receptor beta chains were read from a single sample in a study of tumor-infiltrating lymphocytes in primary liver carcinoma. Using its own MiXCR run on the multiplex PCR reads, TCRdb lists one record per CDR3 protein. Of more than 95,000 distinct CDR3 sequences in the sample, 80% to 85% were seen once. Sequenced: liver tumor tissue from sampling region 3. These receptors were obtained from a middle-aged man with primary liver carcinoma and hepatitis B virus infection. CDR3s include the opening cysteine and the closing phenylalanine or tryptophan. A D gene is named only where the DNA matches it firmly. Not every row has a clone size; where given, it reads once, few, many or a size class.

V gene	J gene	clone size	D gene	CDR3 DNA	CDR3 protein
TRBV4-2	TRBJ1-1	few	-	TGTGCCAATAGCCCAGGAATAGAAGCTTTCTTT	CANSPGIEAFF
TRBV5-6	TRBJ2-5	-	-	TGTACCAGCAGCTTTCCGGACATGGGGCTCCAGACCCAGTACTTC	CTSSFPDMGLQTQYF
TRBV12-3/TRBV12-4	TRBJ1-2	-	TRBD1	TGTGCCACCGGACAGGTGGTCGATGGCTGCACCTTC	CATGQVVDGCTF
TRBV6-2/TRBV6-3	TRBJ1-1	-	TRBD1	TGTGCCTGCAGTAACCAGGGGGGTAGGACTGAAGCTTTCTTT	CACSNQGGRTEAFF
TRBV12-3/TRBV12-4	TRBJ2-1	-	TRBD1	TGTGCCAGCAGTCCATCCGGGACAGGCCCTTACAATGAGCAGTTCTTT	CASSPSGTGPYNEQFF
TRBV11-2	TRBJ2-7	-	-	TGTGCCAACAGTTCCGGACGGCTTTATGCGCGCGAGCAGTACTTC	CANSSGRLYAREQYF
TRBV4-1	TRBJ1-1	once	-	TGCGCCAGCAGCCTCGGGGCAGGGGCCCTGAACACTGAAGCTTTGTTT	CASSLGAGALNTEALF
TRBV6-2/TRBV6-3	TRBJ2-3	-	TRBD2	TGTACCAGCAGCGGGACTTATCGCACAGATACGCATTATTTT	CTSSGTYRTDTHYF
TRBV11-2	TRBJ2-7	-	TRBD2	TGTGCCAGCAGCTCTAAAGGGACTAGCGGGAGGGCTTCATACGAGCAGTACTTC	CASSSKGTSGRASYEQYF
TRBV29-1	TRBJ1-1	-	-	TGCCGCGCCTCTCAGGACATGGCTGAAGCTTTCTTT	CRASQDMAEAFF
TRBV6-1	TRBJ2-5	few	-	TGTGCCGGCAGCAGGAACTTAGGAGAGACCCAGTACTTC	CAGSRNLGETQYF
TRBV14	TRBJ1-2	-	-	TGTGCCAGCAGTACCGACAGGTCTAACTATGGCCACACCTTC	CASSTDRSNYGHTF
TRBV28	TRBJ1-5	-	-	TGTGTCAGCATAGCTCCCAGAGGGCCCCAGCATTTT	CVSIAPRGPQHF
TRBV6-2/TRBV6-3	TRBJ2-1	-	-	TGTGCCAGTACTGAGACTAACGCCGGGCACTACAATGAGCAGTTCTTC	CASTETNAGHYNEQFF
TRBV10-3	TRBJ2-7	-	TRBD1	TGTGTCATCAGTGACAATAAACCGGGACAGGTATTTTTCGAGGAGTACTTC	CVISDNKPGQVFFEEYF
TRBV6-2/TRBV6-3	TRBJ2-3	-	TRBD2	TGTGCCAGCAGTTACCCAGTGGGAGGGCCGACAGATACGCAGTATTTT	CASSYPVGGPTDTQYF
TRBV12-3/TRBV12-4	TRBJ1-2	once	-	TGTGCCAGCAGCTATGGACCCGGGCGGGGATACACCTTC	CASSYGPGRGYTF
TRBV5-1	TRBJ2-2	-	-	TGCGCCATTAGCTTGAGTCCCTCGAACACCGGGGAGCTGTTTTTT	CAISLSPSNTGELFF
TRBV11-2	TRBJ2-5	-	-	TGTGCCAGCAGGCCCACGAGCCGGCAGGTGGGGAAAGAGACCCAGTACTTC	CASRPTSRQVGKETQYF
TRBV5-4	TRBJ2-4	-	-	TGTGCCAGCAGCTTGGTGGGGTGGCGAATAAACATTCAGTACTTC	CASSLVGWRINIQYF
TRBV20-1	TRBJ2-7	-	-	TGTAGTGTGAGAGGGGAAAATGGTCGCGAGCAGCACTTC	CSVRGENGREQHF
TRBV28	TRBJ1-1	many	-	TGTGCCGGGAAAAGAACAGGGCTTGGCACTGAAGCTTTCTTT	CAGKRTGLGTEAFF
TRBV29-1	TRBJ1-1	-	-	TGCAGCGTTGAATCCGGGTGGGCCATGAGCACTGAAGCTTTCTTT	CSVESGWAMSTEAFF
TRBV29-1	TRBJ2-5	-	TRBD2	TGCAGCGTTCGGTCTAGCGGGAGTCGGACAGAGACCCAGTACTTC	CSVRSSGSRTETQYF
TRBV29-1	TRBJ2-1	-	TRBD1	TGCAGCGGGACCGGGACAGGGGATCTCGGTAAGCAGTTCTTC	CSGTGTGDLGKQFF
TRBV6-5	TRBJ2-2	-	TRBD1	TGTGCCAGCAGGAAGGGACAGGGGTTTGGGTTGAACACTGTGGAGCTGTTTTTT	CASRKGQGFGLNTVELFF
TRBV7-9	TRBJ2-5	-	-	TGTGGCAGCAGCTTAGACTTCCAAGATACCCAGTACTTC	CGSSLDFQDTQYF
TRBV2	TRBJ1-6	-	TRBD1	TGTTCCAGCAGTGGGACAGGGGGAACACCCCTCCACTTT	CSSSGTGGTPLHF
TRBV6-1	TRBJ2-2	-	-	TGTGCCAGCAATCGGGTTTTGACCGGAGAGCTGTTTTTT	CASNRVLTGELFF
TRBV28	TRBJ2-4	-	-	TGTGCCAGCAGTGGAGCGGTCGCCAAAAACATTAAGTACTTC	CASSGAVAKNIKYF
TRBV11-3	TRBJ2-7	-	-	TGTGCCGGCAGCTTAGATCCCGGGACACCCTACAAACAGTACTTC	CAGSLDPGTPYKQYF
TRBV5-1	TRBJ2-1	-	-	TGCGCCAGCAACTTAGCAGGGGTCAATGAACTGTTCTTC	CASNLAGVNELFF
TRBV20-1	TRBJ2-7	-	TRBD1	TGCAGTGCTTATGGTCCCGGGACAGGGTTTAAGGTCTACGAGCAGTACTTC	CSAYGPGTGFKVYEQYF
TRBV6-2/TRBV6-3	TRBJ2-2	-	TRBD2	TGTACCAGTAGTTACTCGTCGCTAGCGGCCACCGGGGAGCTGTTTTTT	CTSSYSSLAATGELFF
TRBV5-5	TRBJ1-1	-	-	TGTGACAGTAGCTTCCAGCAGGGAACTTTGGCCACTGAAGCTTTCTTT	CDSSFQQGTLATEAFF
TRBV11-3	TRBJ1-1	-	-	TGTCCCAGCGGCTTAGCTGGAGGGAACACTGAAGCTTTCTTT	CPSGLAGGNTEAFF
TRBV10-3	TRBJ2-3	-	TRBD2	TGTGCCATCAGGGGGACTAGCGAAGTTACGGATACGCAGAATTTT	CAIRGTSEVTDTQNF
TRBV12-3/TRBV12-4	TRBJ1-1	-	-	TGTACCAGCAGTCAATGGATCGGCACTGAAACTTTCTTT	CTSSQWIGTETFF
TRBV5-1	TRBJ1-1	-	-	TGCGCCAGCAGCGAATTCGGGGTTACTAATACTGAAGCTTTCTTT	CASSEFGVTNTEAFF
TRBV6-5	TRBJ2-7	medium-sized	-	TGTGCCAGCAGTTACTCGAGGTCCTACGAGCAGTACTTC	CASSYSRSYEQYF
TRBV29-1	TRBJ2-2	-	TRBD2	TGTAGCGTTGCGACTAGCACGGCGAACACCGGGGAGCTGTTTTTT	CSVATSTANTGELFF
TRBV7-8	TRBJ2-3	-	TRBD2	TGTGCCAGCGGCTCGGGACTAGCGGGAGAGAGTACGCAGTATTTT	CASGSGLAGESTQYF
TRBV28	TRBJ1-2	-	-	TGTGACAGCAGCCTTCTGGGGCAGAGCTATGGTTACACCTTC	CDSSLLGQSYGYTF
TRBV7-9	TRBJ2-5	-	TRBD1	TGTGCCAGCAGCTTCTTGACAGGGGGCGAAGAGACCCAGTACTTC	CASSFLTGGEETQYF
TRBV29-1	TRBJ2-7	-	-	TGCAGCGCTGAAGATCCGGGTAGGAACTCCTACGAGCAGTACTTC	CSAEDPGRNSYEQYF
TRBV11-2	TRBJ1-4	medium-sized	TRBD1	TGTGCCAGCAGCTTAGGGCAGGGGGCTGAAAAACTGTTTTTT	CASSLGQGAEKLFF
TRBV11-1	TRBJ2-4	-	TRBD2	TGTACCAGCAGCTTTTCCGGGACTAGCGGGACCAGAAACATTCAGCACTTC	CTSSFSGTSGTRNIQHF
TRBV7-8	TRBJ1-2	few	-	TGTACCAGCAGCCCCCGGTCCGGGACATCCTATGGATACACCTTC	CTSSPRSGTSYGYTF
TRBV7-3	TRBJ1-1	once	-	TGTGCCAGCAGCCTACAGAAGAACACTGAATCTTTCTTT	CASSLQKNTESFF
TRBV7-8	TRBJ1-2	-	-	TGTGCCACCAGCTTAGCGTCTACTATGATCGCTAACTATGGCTACACCTTC	CATSLASTMIANYGYTF
TRBV11-2	TRBJ2-5	-	-	TGTGCCACCAGCCCCCGGTCAGCCCCAGGGGTGACCCTATACTTC	CATSPRSAPGVTLYF
TRBV29-1	TRBJ2-6	-	-	TGCAGCGTTGAATTGGCAAACTCTGGGGCCAACGTCCCGGCTTTC	CSVELANSGANVPAF
TRBV12-3/TRBV12-4	TRBJ2-1	-	TRBD1	TGTGCCATCAGCCCGGGTTCGGGGACAGGGGGGTACAACGAGCAGCTCTTC	CAISPGSGTGGYNEQLF
TRBV13	TRBJ2-7	-	-	TGTGTCAGCAGCTTAGGGGGGAAAAACTACGAGCAGTACTTC	CVSSLGGKNYEQYF
TRBV11-1	TRBJ2-1	-	-	TGTGCCAGTAGCTCTCCTTCGACTAGTGGATCCTACAATGAGCAGTTCTTC	CASSSPSTSGSYNEQFF